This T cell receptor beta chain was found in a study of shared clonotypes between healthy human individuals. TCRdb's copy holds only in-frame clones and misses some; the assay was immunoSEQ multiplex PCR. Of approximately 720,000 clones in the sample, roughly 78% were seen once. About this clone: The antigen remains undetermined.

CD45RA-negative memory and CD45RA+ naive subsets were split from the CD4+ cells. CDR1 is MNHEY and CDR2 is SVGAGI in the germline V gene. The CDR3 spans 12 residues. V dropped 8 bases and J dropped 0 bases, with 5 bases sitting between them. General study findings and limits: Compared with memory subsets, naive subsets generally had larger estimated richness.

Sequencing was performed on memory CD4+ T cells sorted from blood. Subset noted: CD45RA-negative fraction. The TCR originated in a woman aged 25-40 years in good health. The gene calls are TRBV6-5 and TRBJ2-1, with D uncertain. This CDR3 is CASGVSYNEQFF. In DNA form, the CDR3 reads TGTGCCAGCGGGGTCTCCTACAATGAGCAGTTCTTC.